This T cell receptor (beta chain) was profiled in a study of T cells expressing NK-cell markers. At the level of the study: According to the study, TCR beta repertoires originated from sorted CD3+CD56+NKG2C+, CD3+CD56+NKG2C- and CD3+CD56-NKG2C+ T cells. In the group of eight sequenced donors, seven were HCMV-seropositive and one was seronegative. Study-level points and caveats: A range of roughly 1.0-8% of CD8+ T cells consisted of dominant NKG2C+ clonotypes in six donors.

UMI-tagged 5'RACE template switching yielded the TCR beta cDNA. TCRdb re-called the 5' RACE reads and catalogs CDR3 proteins one per entry, DNA excluded. The sample totals some 150,000 distinct CDR3 sequences. On this clonotype itself: The antigen remains undetermined.

Germline lookup yields CDR1 MGHRA and CDR2 YSYEKL. This CDR3 comprises 14 residues. This receptor was obtained from a man aged 18 to 29 in good health. The chain has TRBV4-1 and TRBJ2-5. Sequencing was performed on blood T cells: a sorted CD56 or NKG2C T cell subset, CD4+ or CD8+ T cells, or bulk PBMC T cells (not recorded which). The CDR3 sequence: CASSQITSQETQYF.